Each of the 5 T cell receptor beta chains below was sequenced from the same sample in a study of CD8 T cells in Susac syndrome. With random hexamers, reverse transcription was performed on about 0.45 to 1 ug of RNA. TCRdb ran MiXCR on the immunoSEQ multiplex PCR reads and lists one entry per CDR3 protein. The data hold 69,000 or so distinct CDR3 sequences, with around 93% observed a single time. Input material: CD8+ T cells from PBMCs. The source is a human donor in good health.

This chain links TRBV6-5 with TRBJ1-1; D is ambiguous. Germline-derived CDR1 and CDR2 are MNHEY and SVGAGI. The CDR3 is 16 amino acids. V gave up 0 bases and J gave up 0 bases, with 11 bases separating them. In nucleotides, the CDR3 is TGTGCCAGCAGTTACTCGATTCCAGTTATGAACACTGAAGCTTTCTTT. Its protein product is CASSYSIPVMNTEAFF.

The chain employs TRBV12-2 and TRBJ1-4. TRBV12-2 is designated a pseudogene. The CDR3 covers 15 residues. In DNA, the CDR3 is TGTGCAAGTCGCTTAGAGGAGCAGGAGAATGAAAAACTGTTTTTT. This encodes CASRLEEQENEKLFF.

In DNA, the CDR3 is TGCGCCAGCAGCCAGGGGACAGGAGGGGAGATAAATGAGCAGTTCTTC. Amino acid sequence: CASSQGTGGEINEQFF. J is TRBJ2-1 and V is TRBV4-3; 8 bases are a match to TRBD1. With 3 bases clipped from V and 7 bases from J, the junction kept 11 bases outside the gene matches. This CDR3 is built from 16 residues. Germline V gene lookup returns CDR1 LGHNA and CDR2 YSLEER.

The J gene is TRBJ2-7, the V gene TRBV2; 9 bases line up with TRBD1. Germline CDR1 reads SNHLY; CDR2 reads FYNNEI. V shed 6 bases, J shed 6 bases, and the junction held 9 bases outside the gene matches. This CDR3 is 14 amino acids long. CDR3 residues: CASRAGTGSAEQYF. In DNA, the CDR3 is TGTGCCAGCAGAGCCGGGACAGGGTCTGCCGAGCAGTACTTC. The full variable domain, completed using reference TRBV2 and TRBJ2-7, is EPEVTQTPSHQVTQMGQEVILRCVPISNHLYFYWYRQILGQKVEFLVSFYNNEISEKSEIFDDQFSVERPDGSNFTLKIRSTKLEDSAMYFCASRAGTGSAEQYFGPGTRLTVT.

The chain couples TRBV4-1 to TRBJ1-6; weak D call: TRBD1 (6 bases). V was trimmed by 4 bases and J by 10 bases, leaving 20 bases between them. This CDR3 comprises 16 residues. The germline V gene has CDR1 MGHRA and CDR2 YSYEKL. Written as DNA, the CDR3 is TGCGCCAGCAGCCGCTCGAACGGGGGGCGGGACTCACCCCTCCACTTT. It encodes CASSRSNGGRDSPLHF.